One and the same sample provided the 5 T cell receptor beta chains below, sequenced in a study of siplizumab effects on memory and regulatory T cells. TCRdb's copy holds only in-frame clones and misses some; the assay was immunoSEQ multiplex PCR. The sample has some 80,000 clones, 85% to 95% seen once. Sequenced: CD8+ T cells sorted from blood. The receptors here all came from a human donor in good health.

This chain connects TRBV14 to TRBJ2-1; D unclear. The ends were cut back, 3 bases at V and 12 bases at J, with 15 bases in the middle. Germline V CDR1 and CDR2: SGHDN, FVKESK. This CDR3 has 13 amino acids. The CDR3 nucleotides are TGTGCCAGCAGCCAGTTTGGTGGGGATACGCAGTTCTTC. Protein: CASSQFGGDTQFF. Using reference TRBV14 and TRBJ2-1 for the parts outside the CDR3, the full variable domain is EAGVTQFPSHSVIEKGQTVTLRCDPISGHDNLYWYRRVMGKEIKFLLHFVKESKQDESGMPNNRFLAERTGGTYSTLKVQPAELEDSGVYFCASSQFGGDTQFFGPGTRLTVL.

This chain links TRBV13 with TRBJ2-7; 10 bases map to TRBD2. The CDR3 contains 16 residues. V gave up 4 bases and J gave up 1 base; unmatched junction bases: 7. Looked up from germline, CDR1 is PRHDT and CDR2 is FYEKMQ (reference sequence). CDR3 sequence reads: CASSSPRTSGSYEQYF. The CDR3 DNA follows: TGTGCCAGCAGCTCCCCAAGGACTAGCGGTTCCTACGAGCAGTACTTC. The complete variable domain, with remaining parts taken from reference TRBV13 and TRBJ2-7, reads AAGVIQSPRHLIKEKRETATLKCYPIPRHDTVYWYQQGPGQDPQFLISFYEKMQSDKGSIPDRFSAQQFSDYHSELNMSSLELGDSALYFCASSSPRTSGSYEQYFGPGTRLTVT.

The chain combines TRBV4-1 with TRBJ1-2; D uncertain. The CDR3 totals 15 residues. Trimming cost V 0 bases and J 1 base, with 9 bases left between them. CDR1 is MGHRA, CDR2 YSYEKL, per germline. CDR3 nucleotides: TGCGCCAGCAGCCAAGATTGGATGGGTAACTATGGCTACACCTTC. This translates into CASSQDWMGNYGYTF.

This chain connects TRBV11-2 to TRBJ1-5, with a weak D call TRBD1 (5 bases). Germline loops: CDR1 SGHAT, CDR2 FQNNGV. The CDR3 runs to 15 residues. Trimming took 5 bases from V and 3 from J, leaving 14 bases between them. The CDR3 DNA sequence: TGTGCCAGCAGCCCGGGGGGGGTGCTCAATCAGCCCCAGCATTTT. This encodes CASSPGGVLNQPQHF. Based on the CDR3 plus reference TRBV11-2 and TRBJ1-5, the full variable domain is EAGVAQSPRYKIIEKRQSVAFWCNPISGHATLYWYQQILGQGPKLLIQFQNNGVVDDSQLPKDRFSAERLKGVDSTLKIQPAKLEDSAVYLCASSPGGVLNQPQHFGDGTRLSIL.

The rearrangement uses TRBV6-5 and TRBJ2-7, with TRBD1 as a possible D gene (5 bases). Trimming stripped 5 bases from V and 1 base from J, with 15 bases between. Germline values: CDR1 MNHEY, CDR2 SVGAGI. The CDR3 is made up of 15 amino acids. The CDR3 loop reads CASSMDTGPSYEQYF. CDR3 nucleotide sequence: TGTGCCAGCAGTATGGACACTGGACCATCCTACGAGCAGTACTTC.